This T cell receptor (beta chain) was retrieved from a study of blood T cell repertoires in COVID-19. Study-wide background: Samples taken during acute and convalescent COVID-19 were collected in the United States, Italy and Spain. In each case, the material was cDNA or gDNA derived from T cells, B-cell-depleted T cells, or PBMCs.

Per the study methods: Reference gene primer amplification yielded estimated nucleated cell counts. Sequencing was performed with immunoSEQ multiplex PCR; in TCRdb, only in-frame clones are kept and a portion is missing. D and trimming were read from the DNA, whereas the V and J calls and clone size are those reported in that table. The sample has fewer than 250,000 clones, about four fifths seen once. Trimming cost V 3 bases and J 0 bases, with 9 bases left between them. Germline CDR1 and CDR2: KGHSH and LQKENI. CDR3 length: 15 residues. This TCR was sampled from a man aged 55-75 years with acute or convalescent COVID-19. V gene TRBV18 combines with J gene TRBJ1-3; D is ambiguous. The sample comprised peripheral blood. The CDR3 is CASSPQVSSGNTIYF. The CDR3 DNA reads TGTGCCAGCTCACCCCAGGTTAGCTCTGGAAACACCATATATTTT. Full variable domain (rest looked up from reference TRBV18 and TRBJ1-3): NAGVMQNPRHLVRRRGQEARLRCSPMKGHSHVYWYRQLPEEGLKFMVYLQKENIIDESGMPKERFSAEFPKEGPSILRIQQVVRGDSAAYFCASSPQVSSGNTIYFGEGSWLTVV.